Listed below are T cell receptor beta chains from one sample, sequenced in a study of cytomegalovirus exposure and HLA in healthy donors. Profiled with immunoSEQ multiplex PCR; TCRdb holds only in-frame clones, not every one. The sample yields under 150,000 clones, approximately 80% seen once. The source material was PBMCs. These receptor sequences come from a man younger than 40 in good health and CMV-seropositive. Each CDR3 is given with its conserved first and last residue. Fields, in order: clone size, J gene, V gene, D gene, CDR3 protein, CDR3 DNA. D genes are given only for firm matches. Clone size is stated in some rows and not others, as once, few, many or a class when expanded.

clone_size: NA; j_call: TRBJ2-3; v_call: TRBV7-6; d_call: TRBD1; cdr3_aa: CASSLSTGESDTQYF; cdr3_nt: TGTGCCAGCAGTTTAAGTACAGGGGAGTCAGATACGCAGTATTTT
clone_size: NA; j_call: TRBJ1-1; v_call: TRBV27; d_call: NA; cdr3_aa: CASSLRGGSEAFF; cdr3_nt: TGTGCCAGCAGTTTAAGGGGTGGGTCTGAAGCTTTCTTT
clone_size: once; j_call: TRBJ2-3; v_call: TRBV7-9; d_call: TRBD2; cdr3_aa: CASSALLAGGPHTQYF; cdr3_nt: TGTGCCAGCAGCGCACTACTAGCGGGAGGGCCTCATACGCAGTATTTT
clone_size: NA; j_call: TRBJ2-4; v_call: TRBV6-1; d_call: TRBD1; cdr3_aa: CASRQGAVAKNIQYF; cdr3_nt: TGTGCCAGCAGACAGGGGGCCGTAGCCAAAAACATTCAGTACTTC
clone_size: NA; j_call: TRBJ2-5; v_call: TRBV28; d_call: TRBD1; cdr3_aa: CASRRDRIQETQYF; cdr3_nt: TGTGCCAGCAGAAGGGACAGAATCCAAGAGACCCAGTACTTC
clone_size: NA; j_call: TRBJ1-2; v_call: TRBV28; d_call: NA; cdr3_aa: CASSFRPGPNYGYTF; cdr3_nt: TGTGCCAGCAGTTTCCGTCCAGGCCCCAACTATGGCTACACCTTC
clone_size: NA; j_call: TRBJ1-2; v_call: TRBV5-1; d_call: NA; cdr3_aa: CASSLEGGYGYTF; cdr3_nt: TGCGCCAGCAGCTTGGAAGGGGGCTATGGCTACACCTTC
clone_size: few; j_call: TRBJ2-7; v_call: TRBV5-1; d_call: NA; cdr3_aa: CASSLADSNEQYF; cdr3_nt: TGCGCCAGCAGCTTGGCCGACAGTAACGAGCAGTACTTC
clone_size: NA; j_call: TRBJ2-4; v_call: TRBV7-2; d_call: TRBD1; cdr3_aa: CASRPGTGGRGGQYF; cdr3_nt: TGTGCCAGCAGACCTGGGACAGGGGGGAGAGGTGGTCAGTACTTC
clone_size: few; j_call: TRBJ2-7; v_call: TRBV10-3; d_call: NA; cdr3_aa: CAISEGLYEQYF; cdr3_nt: TGTGCCATCAGCGAGGGACTCTACGAGCAGTACTTC
clone_size: NA; j_call: TRBJ1-6; v_call: TRBV5-1; d_call: NA; cdr3_aa: CASSLGDNSPLHF; cdr3_nt: TGCGCCAGCAGCTTAGGGGATAATTCACCCCTCCACTTT
clone_size: NA; j_call: TRBJ2-1; v_call: TRBV28; d_call: NA; cdr3_aa: CASTRSGSYNEQFF; cdr3_nt: TGTGCCAGCACCCGTTCCGGTTCCTACAATGAGCAGTTCTTC
clone_size: NA; j_call: TRBJ2-7; v_call: TRBV5-6; d_call: TRBD2; cdr3_aa: CASSLGGGGRAYEQYF; cdr3_nt: TGTGCCAGCAGCTTGGGGGGGGGCGGGAGGGCCTACGAGCAGTACTTC
clone_size: NA; j_call: TRBJ2-3; v_call: TRBV9; d_call: TRBD2; cdr3_aa: CASSASGSFTDTQYF; cdr3_nt: TGTGCCAGCAGCGCTAGCGGGAGTTTCACAGATACGCAGTATTTT
clone_size: NA; j_call: TRBJ1-1; v_call: TRBV11-2; d_call: TRBD1; cdr3_aa: CASSLGTGTEAFF; cdr3_nt: TGTGCCAGCAGCTTAGGGACAGGTACTGAAGCTTTCTTT
clone_size: NA; j_call: TRBJ2-1; v_call: TRBV5-3; d_call: TRBD1; cdr3_aa: CARSLFGGDRGLGDEQFF; cdr3_nt: TGTGCCAGAAGCTTATTTGGGGGGGACAGGGGATTAGGGGATGAGCAGTTCTTC
clone_size: NA; j_call: TRBJ1-1; v_call: TRBV4-1; d_call: TRBD1; cdr3_aa: CASSLGQGAEAFF; cdr3_nt: TGCGCCAGCAGCCTCGGACAGGGGGCTGAAGCTTTCTTT
clone_size: NA; j_call: TRBJ2-2; v_call: TRBV27; d_call: NA; cdr3_aa: CASSLSRLTTGELFF; cdr3_nt: TGTGCCAGCAGTTTATCGAGACTAACTACCGGGGAGCTGTTTTTT
clone_size: once; j_call: TRBJ1-5; v_call: TRBV30; d_call: NA; cdr3_aa: CAWTKSGPNQPQHF; cdr3_nt: TGTGCCTGGACTAAGAGCGGACCCAATCAGCCCCAGCATTTT
clone_size: NA; j_call: TRBJ2-1; v_call: TRBV11-3; d_call: TRBD1; cdr3_aa: CASSFSTGANNEQFF; cdr3_nt: TGTGCCAGCAGCTTTTCTACAGGGGCCAACAATGAGCAGTTCTTC
clone_size: NA; j_call: TRBJ2-3; v_call: TRBV30; d_call: TRBD1; cdr3_aa: CACTKGASTDTQYF; cdr3_nt: TGTGCCTGTACCAAGGGGGCTAGCACAGATACGCAGTATTTT
clone_size: NA; j_call: TRBJ2-3; v_call: TRBV5-6; d_call: TRBD2; cdr3_aa: CASDRLAGGGTQYF; cdr3_nt: TGTGCCAGCGATCGGCTAGCGGGAGGAGGTACGCAGTATTTT
clone_size: NA; j_call: TRBJ2-5; v_call: TRBV7-7; d_call: NA; cdr3_aa: CASSLTGLETQYF; cdr3_nt: TGTGCCAGCAGCCTTACAGGGCTGGAGACCCAGTACTTC
clone_size: NA; j_call: TRBJ1-2; v_call: TRBV9; d_call: TRBD1; cdr3_aa: CASSGDREDYGYTF; cdr3_nt: TGTGCCAGCAGCGGGGACAGGGAGGACTATGGCTACACCTTC
clone_size: NA; j_call: TRBJ1-2; v_call: TRBV29-1; d_call: TRBD1; cdr3_aa: CSVVPGTGLGGYTF; cdr3_nt: TGCAGCGTGGTTCCCGGGACAGGGTTGGGAGGCTACACCTTC
clone_size: NA; j_call: TRBJ1-4; v_call: TRBV5-6; d_call: TRBD1; cdr3_aa: CASSIGRGRGNEKLFF; cdr3_nt: TGTGCCAGCAGCATTGGCAGGGGGCGCGGTAATGAAAAACTGTTTTTT
clone_size: NA; j_call: TRBJ2-5; v_call: TRBV25-1; d_call: TRBD1; cdr3_aa: CASDPGTGDETQYF; cdr3_nt: TGTGCCAGCGATCCCGGGACAGGGGACGAGACCCAGTACTTC
clone_size: NA; j_call: TRBJ1-2; v_call: TRBV19; d_call: NA; cdr3_aa: CASSPPAGNYGYTF; cdr3_nt: TGTGCCAGTAGTCCGCCGGCAGGGAACTATGGCTACACCTTC
clone_size: NA; j_call: TRBJ2-7; v_call: TRBV5-1; d_call: TRBD1; cdr3_aa: CASSGTAPSSYEQYF; cdr3_nt: TGCGCCAGCTCTGGGACAGCGCCGAGCTCCTACGAGCAGTACTTC
clone_size: NA; j_call: TRBJ2-5; v_call: TRBV11-2; d_call: NA; cdr3_aa: CASSLASAETQYF; cdr3_nt: TGTGCCAGCAGCTTAGCCTCCGCGGAGACCCAGTACTTC
clone_size: NA; j_call: TRBJ1-1; v_call: TRBV29-1; d_call: NA; cdr3_aa: CSVERRLAGTEAFF; cdr3_nt: TGCAGCGTTGAAAGGCGGCTTGCGGGCACTGAAGCTTTCTTT
clone_size: NA; j_call: TRBJ1-2; v_call: TRBV7-3; d_call: NA; cdr3_aa: CASSPSPGPGKRDGYTF; cdr3_nt: TGTGCCAGCAGCCCCTCCCCAGGACCCGGGAAAAGGGATGGCTACACCTTC
clone_size: NA; j_call: TRBJ2-5; v_call: TRBV21-1; d_call: NA; cdr3_aa: CASSNSASQETQYF; cdr3_nt: TGTGCCAGCAGCAATAGTGCTTCCCAAGAGACCCAGTACTTC
clone_size: NA; j_call: TRBJ2-7; v_call: TRBV18; d_call: TRBD1; cdr3_aa: CASSPSSDRFAYEQYF; cdr3_nt: TGTGCCAGCTCACCTTCTTCGGACAGGTTTGCCTACGAGCAGTACTTC
clone_size: few; j_call: TRBJ1-6; v_call: TRBV5-1; d_call: NA; cdr3_aa: CASSLGQPNSPLHF; cdr3_nt: TGCGCCAGCAGCTTGGGACAGCCGAATTCACCCCTCCACTTT
clone_size: NA; j_call: TRBJ2-1; v_call: TRBV30; d_call: TRBD2; cdr3_aa: CAWSRTSGDEQFF; cdr3_nt: TGTGCCTGGAGCCGGACTAGCGGGGATGAGCAGTTCTTC
clone_size: NA; j_call: TRBJ1-2; v_call: TRBV28; d_call: TRBD1; cdr3_aa: CASSLGTGGGFDYGYTF; cdr3_nt: TGTGCCAGCAGTTTAGGAACAGGGGGCGGGTTTGACTATGGCTACACCTTC
clone_size: NA; j_call: TRBJ2-7; v_call: TRBV7-9; d_call: NA; cdr3_aa: CASSLVLGDEQYF; cdr3_nt: TGTGCCAGCAGCTTAGTTCTGGGCGACGAGCAGTACTTC
clone_size: few; j_call: TRBJ1-1; v_call: TRBV11-3; d_call: NA; cdr3_aa: CASSPFRGEAFF; cdr3_nt: TGTGCCAGCAGCCCTTTTAGGGGTGAAGCTTTCTTT
clone_size: NA; j_call: TRBJ2-7; v_call: TRBV27; d_call: TRBD2; cdr3_aa: CASSLYASGGAYEQYF; cdr3_nt: TGTGCCAGCAGTTTATATGCTAGCGGGGGGGCTTACGAGCAGTACTTC
clone_size: few; j_call: TRBJ1-5; v_call: TRBV5-4; d_call: NA; cdr3_aa: CASSLAGDQPQHF; cdr3_nt: TGTGCCAGCAGCTTGGCAGGGGATCAGCCCCAGCATTTT
clone_size: NA; j_call: TRBJ1-3; v_call: TRBV6-5; d_call: NA; cdr3_aa: CASSPIYQTGNAIYF; cdr3_nt: TGTGCCAGCAGTCCCATTTACCAGACTGGAAACGCCATATATTTT
clone_size: NA; j_call: TRBJ1-5; v_call: TRBV6-1; d_call: NA; cdr3_aa: CASSEGGGKEPQHF; cdr3_nt: TGTGCCAGCAGTGAAGGGGGCGGGAAGGAGCCCCAGCATTTT
clone_size: NA; j_call: TRBJ2-1; v_call: TRBV4-2; d_call: NA; cdr3_aa: CASSQDLAGPYNEQFF; cdr3_nt: TGTGCCAGCAGCCAAGATTTGGCGGGGCCTTACAATGAGCAGTTCTTC
clone_size: NA; j_call: TRBJ1-4; v_call: TRBV18; d_call: TRBD1; cdr3_aa: CASSPGQGDQKLFF; cdr3_nt: TGTGCCAGCTCACCGGGGCAGGGGGACCAAAAACTGTTTTTT
clone_size: NA; j_call: TRBJ2-1; v_call: TRBV9; d_call: TRBD2; cdr3_aa: CASSSTSGSYNEQFF; cdr3_nt: TGTGCCAGCAGCTCGACTAGCGGCTCCTACAATGAGCAGTTCTTC
clone_size: few; j_call: TRBJ1-4; v_call: TRBV5-3; d_call: NA; cdr3_aa: CARSLLLAPNEKLFF; cdr3_nt: TGTGCCAGAAGCTTGTTATTAGCCCCAAATGAAAAACTGTTTTTT
clone_size: NA; j_call: TRBJ1-6; v_call: TRBV19; d_call: TRBD1; cdr3_aa: CASTPIDRGNSPLHF; cdr3_nt: TGTGCCAGTACCCCGATCGACAGGGGGAATTCACCCCTCCACTTT
clone_size: NA; j_call: TRBJ2-5; v_call: TRBV5-1; d_call: TRBD1; cdr3_aa: CASSLGTGLETQYF; cdr3_nt: TGCGCCAGCAGCTTAGGGACAGGGTTAGAGACCCAGTACTTC
clone_size: NA; j_call: TRBJ2-2; v_call: TRBV28; d_call: TRBD1; cdr3_aa: CASTPQGAGTGELFF; cdr3_nt: TGTGCCAGCACCCCTCAGGGGGCGGGCACCGGGGAGCTGTTTTTT
clone_size: NA; j_call: TRBJ1-1; v_call: TRBV6-6; d_call: TRBD1; cdr3_aa: CASSFDRVDTEAFF; cdr3_nt: TGTGCCAGCAGTTTCGACAGGGTGGACACTGAAGCTTTCTTT
clone_size: NA; j_call: TRBJ1-1; v_call: TRBV5-4; d_call: NA; cdr3_aa: CASSFPPGVTEAFF; cdr3_nt: TGTGCCAGCAGCTTCCCTCCGGGGGTAACTGAAGCTTTCTTT
clone_size: NA; j_call: TRBJ1-2; v_call: TRBV2; d_call: NA; cdr3_aa: CASSENPGESGYTF; cdr3_nt: TGTGCCAGCAGTGAAAACCCAGGGGAGAGTGGCTACACCTTC
clone_size: NA; j_call: TRBJ2-7; v_call: TRBV2; d_call: NA; cdr3_aa: CASSEDVHEQYF; cdr3_nt: TGTGCCAGCAGTGAAGATGTGCACGAGCAGTACTTC
clone_size: NA; j_call: TRBJ2-4; v_call: TRBV7-8; d_call: NA; cdr3_aa: CASSLGQVNDPKNIQYF; cdr3_nt: TGTGCCAGCAGCTTAGGACAAGTCAATGATCCCAAAAACATTCAGTACTTC
clone_size: NA; j_call: TRBJ1-5; v_call: TRBV5-8; d_call: NA; cdr3_aa: CASSLGTLGNQPQHF; cdr3_nt: TGTGCCAGCAGCCTAGGGACTTTAGGCAATCAGCCCCAGCATTTT
clone_size: NA; j_call: TRBJ1-1; v_call: TRBV14; d_call: NA; cdr3_aa: CASSQVYGTEAFF; cdr3_nt: TGTGCCAGCAGCCAAGTATACGGCACTGAAGCTTTCTTT
clone_size: NA; j_call: TRBJ1-2; v_call: TRBV7-2; d_call: TRBD1; cdr3_aa: CASSSGGSYGYTF; cdr3_nt: TGTGCCAGCAGCTCAGGGGGGAGCTATGGCTACACCTTC
clone_size: few; j_call: TRBJ1-2; v_call: TRBV5-6; d_call: NA; cdr3_aa: CASSFGQGIGGYTF; cdr3_nt: TGTGCCAGCAGCTTCGGGCAGGGGATAGGGGGCTACACCTTC
clone_size: once; j_call: TRBJ1-2; v_call: TRBV28; d_call: TRBD1; cdr3_aa: CASSFHGDRGGGYTF; cdr3_nt: TGTGCCAGCAGTTTTCATGGGGACAGGGGAGGTGGCTACACCTTC